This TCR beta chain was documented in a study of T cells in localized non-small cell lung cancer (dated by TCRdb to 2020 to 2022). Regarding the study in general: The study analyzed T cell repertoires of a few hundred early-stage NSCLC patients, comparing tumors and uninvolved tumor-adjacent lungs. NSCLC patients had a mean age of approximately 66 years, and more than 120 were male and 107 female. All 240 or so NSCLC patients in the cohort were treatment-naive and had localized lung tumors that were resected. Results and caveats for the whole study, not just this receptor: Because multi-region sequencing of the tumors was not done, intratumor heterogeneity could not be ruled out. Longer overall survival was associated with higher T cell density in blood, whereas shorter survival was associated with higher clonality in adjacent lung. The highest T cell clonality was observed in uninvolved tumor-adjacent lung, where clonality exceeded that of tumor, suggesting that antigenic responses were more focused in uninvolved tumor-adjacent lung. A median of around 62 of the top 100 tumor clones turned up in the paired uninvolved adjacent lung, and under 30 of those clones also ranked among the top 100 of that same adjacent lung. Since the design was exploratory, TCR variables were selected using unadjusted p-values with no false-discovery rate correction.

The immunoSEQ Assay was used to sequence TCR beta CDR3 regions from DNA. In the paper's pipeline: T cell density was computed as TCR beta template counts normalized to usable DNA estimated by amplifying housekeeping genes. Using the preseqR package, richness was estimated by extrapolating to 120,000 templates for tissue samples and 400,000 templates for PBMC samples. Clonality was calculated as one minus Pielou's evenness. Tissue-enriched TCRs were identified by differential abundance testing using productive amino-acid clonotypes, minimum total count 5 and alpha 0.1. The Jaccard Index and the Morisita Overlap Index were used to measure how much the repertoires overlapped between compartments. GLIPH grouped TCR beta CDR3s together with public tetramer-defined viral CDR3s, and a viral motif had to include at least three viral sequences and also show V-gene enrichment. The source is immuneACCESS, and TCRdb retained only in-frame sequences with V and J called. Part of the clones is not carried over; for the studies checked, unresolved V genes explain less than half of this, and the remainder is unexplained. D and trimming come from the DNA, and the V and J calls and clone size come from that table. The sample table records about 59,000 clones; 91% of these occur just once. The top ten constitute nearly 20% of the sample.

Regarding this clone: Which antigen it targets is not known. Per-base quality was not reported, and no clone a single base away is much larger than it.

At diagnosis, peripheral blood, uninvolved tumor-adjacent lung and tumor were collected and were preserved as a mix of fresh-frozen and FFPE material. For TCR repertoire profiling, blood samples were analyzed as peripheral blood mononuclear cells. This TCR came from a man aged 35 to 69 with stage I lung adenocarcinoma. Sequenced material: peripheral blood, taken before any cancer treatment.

In nucleotides, the sequence is TGTGCCAGCAGCAGGCTTCTACCGGAGCAGGGCAGCACAGATACGCAGTATTTT. It translates as CASSRLLPEQGSTDTQYF. The chain employs TRBV7-9 and TRBJ2-3; TRBD1 is perhaps the D gene, given 5 matching bases. The V end loses 5 bases and the J end loses 0 bases, and a stretch of 21 bases separates them. The CDR3 runs 18 amino acids, cysteine and phenylalanine included. Only the CDR3 DNA stays, 54 bases, in frame from base 1. Sequences SEHNR (CDR1) and FQNEAQ (CDR2) are obtained from the germline V gene (reference sequence).